This T cell receptor (beta chain) emerged from a study of cytomegalovirus exposure and HLA in healthy donors. Study details: Around 78 million unique TCR sequences came from HLA-typed donors in an early release.

The PCR used 60 Vbeta and 13 Jbeta primers. Some clones are missing from TCRdb's copy, which holds only in-frame ones; the method was immunoSEQ multiplex PCR. The sample records under 200,000 clones, around 79% being singletons. As to this clone: The antigen is undetermined.

Notes on the study in general: In an earlier analysis, in under 700 donors, most V segments appeared productive either ~87% or ~30% of the time. A later analysis associated 15,000 or so TCR beta sequences with HLA alleles at a 0.05 false discovery rate.

The germline V gene encodes CDR1 SGHDT and CDR2 YYEEEE. V lost 4 bases and J lost 4; bases outside the gene matches: 6. The CDR3 extends over 15 amino acids. This cohort consisted of healthy bone marrow donors. Material: PBMCs. The chain combines TRBV5-6 with TRBJ2-1; TRBD2 matches 9 bases. This receptor was obtained from a woman between 35 and 50 years old in good health and CMV-seronegative. CDR3 protein: CASSLTSGLYNEQFF. As DNA, the CDR3 is TGTGCCAGCAGCCTCACTAGCGGGCTTTACAATGAGCAGTTCTTC.